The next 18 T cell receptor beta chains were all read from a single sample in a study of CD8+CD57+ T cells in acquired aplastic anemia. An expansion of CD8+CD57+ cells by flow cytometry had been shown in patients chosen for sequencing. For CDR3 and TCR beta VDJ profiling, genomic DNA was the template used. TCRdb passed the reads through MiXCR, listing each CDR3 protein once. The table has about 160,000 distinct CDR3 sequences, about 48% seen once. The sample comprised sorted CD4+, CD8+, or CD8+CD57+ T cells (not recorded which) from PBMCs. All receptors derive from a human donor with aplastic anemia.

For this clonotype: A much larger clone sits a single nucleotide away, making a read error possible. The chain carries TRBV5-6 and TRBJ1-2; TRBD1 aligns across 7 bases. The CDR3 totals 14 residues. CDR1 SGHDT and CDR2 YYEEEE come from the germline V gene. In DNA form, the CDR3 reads TGTGCCAGCAGCTGGGGGACAGTCAACTGTGGCTACACCTTC. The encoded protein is CASSWGTVNCGYTF.

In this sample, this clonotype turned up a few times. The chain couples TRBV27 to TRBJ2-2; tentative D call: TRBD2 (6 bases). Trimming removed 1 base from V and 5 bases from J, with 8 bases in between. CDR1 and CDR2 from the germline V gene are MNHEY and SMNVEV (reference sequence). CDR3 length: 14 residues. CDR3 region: CASSLLGGTGELFF. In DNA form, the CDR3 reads TGTGCCAGCAGTTTATTGGGGGGAACCGGGGAGCTGTTTTTT.

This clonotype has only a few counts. CDR3: CASSYLQNYGYTF. The CDR3 bases are TGTGCCAGCAGTTACCTACAGAACTATGGCTACACCTTC. V usage is TRBV6-2 or TRBV6-3 and J usage is TRBJ1-2; D ambiguous. CDR1 MNHEY and CDR2 SVGEGT come from the germline V gene. Trimming pared 2 bases from V and 2 bases from J, leaving 6 bases between. This CDR3 has 13 residues.

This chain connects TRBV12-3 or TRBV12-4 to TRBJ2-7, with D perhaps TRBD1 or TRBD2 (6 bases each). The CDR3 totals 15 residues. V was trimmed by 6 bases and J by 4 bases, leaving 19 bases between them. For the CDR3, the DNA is TGTGCCAGCAGCTCAACTTCGGGGGCTCTGTACGAGCAGTACTTC. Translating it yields CASSSTSGALYEQYF.

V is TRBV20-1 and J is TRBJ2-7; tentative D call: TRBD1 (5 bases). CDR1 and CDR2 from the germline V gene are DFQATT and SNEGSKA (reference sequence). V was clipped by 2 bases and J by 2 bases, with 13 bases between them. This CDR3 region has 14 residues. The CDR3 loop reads CSARRREMTYEQYF. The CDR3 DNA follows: TGCAGTGCTAGACGCAGGGAAATGACCTACGAGCAGTACTTC.

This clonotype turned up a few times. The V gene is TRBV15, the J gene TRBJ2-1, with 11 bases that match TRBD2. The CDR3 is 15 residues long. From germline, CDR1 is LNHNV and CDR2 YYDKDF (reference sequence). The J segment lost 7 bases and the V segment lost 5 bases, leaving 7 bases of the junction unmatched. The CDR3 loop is CATSGLAGGGNEQFF. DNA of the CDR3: TGTGCCACCAGCGGTCTAGCGGGAGGTGGTAATGAGCAGTTCTTC.

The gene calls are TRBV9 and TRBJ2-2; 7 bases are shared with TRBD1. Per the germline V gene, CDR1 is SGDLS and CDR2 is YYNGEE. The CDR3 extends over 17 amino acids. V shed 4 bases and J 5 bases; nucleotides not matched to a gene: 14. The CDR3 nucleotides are TGTGCCAGCAGCCCTGTTTCCGGGACAGTTGCGACCGGGGAGCTGTTTTTT. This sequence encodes CASSPVSGTVATGELFF. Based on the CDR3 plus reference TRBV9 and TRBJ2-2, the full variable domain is DSGVTQTPKHLITATGQRVTLRCSPRSGDLSVYWYQQSLDQGLQFLIQYYNGEERAKGNILERFSAQQFPDLHSELNLSSLELGDSALYFCASSPVSGTVATGELFFGEGSRLTVL.

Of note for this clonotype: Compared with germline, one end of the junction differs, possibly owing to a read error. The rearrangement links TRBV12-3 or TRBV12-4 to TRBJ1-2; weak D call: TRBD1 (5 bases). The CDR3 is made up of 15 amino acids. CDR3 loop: CASRGDRLKNYGYIF. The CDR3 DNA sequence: TGTGCCAGCAGGGGGGATCGACTGAAAAACTATGGCTACATCTTC.

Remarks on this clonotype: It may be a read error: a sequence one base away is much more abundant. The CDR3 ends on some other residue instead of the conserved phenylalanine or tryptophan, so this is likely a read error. The DNA of the CDR3 is TGTGCCAGCAGCTTATGGGCAGCGGGAGGGCGGGAGCAGTACTTG. This translates into CASSLWAAGGREQYL. J is TRBJ2-7 and V is TRBV11-2; 10 nucleotides line up with TRBD2. J gave up 7 bases and V 2 bases, and 8 bases lay outside the gene matches. The CDR3 is 15 residues long. Germline CDR1 and CDR2: SGHAT and FQNNGV.

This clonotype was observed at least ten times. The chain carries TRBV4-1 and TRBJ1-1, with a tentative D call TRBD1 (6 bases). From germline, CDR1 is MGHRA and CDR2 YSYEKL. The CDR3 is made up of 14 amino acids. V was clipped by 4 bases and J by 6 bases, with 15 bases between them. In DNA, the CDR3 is TGCGCCAGCAGCCCTTCGACAGGAGGAGCTGAAGCTTTCTTT. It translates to CASSPSTGGAEAFF.

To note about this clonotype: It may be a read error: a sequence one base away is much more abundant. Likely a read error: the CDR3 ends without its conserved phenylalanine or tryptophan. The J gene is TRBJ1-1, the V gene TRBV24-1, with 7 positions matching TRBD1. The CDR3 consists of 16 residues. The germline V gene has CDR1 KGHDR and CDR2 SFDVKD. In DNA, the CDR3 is TGTGCCAGCAGTGAGGACCTCCGGGACAGAAACACTGAAGCTTTCCTT. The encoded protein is CASSEDLRDRNTEAFL.

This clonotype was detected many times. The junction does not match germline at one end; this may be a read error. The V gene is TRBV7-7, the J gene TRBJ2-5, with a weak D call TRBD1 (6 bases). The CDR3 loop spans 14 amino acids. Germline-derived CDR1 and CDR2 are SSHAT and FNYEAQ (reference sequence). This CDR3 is CASSRTAVQETQYF. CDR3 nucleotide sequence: TGTGCTAGCAGCCGGACAGCTGTCCAAGAGACCCAGTACTTC. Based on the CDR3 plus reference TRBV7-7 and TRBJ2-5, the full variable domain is GAGVSQSPRYKVTKRGQDVTLRCDPISSHATLYWYQQALGQGPEFLTYFNYEAQPDKSGLPSDRFSAERPEGSISTLTIQRTEQRDSAMYRCASSRTAVQETQYFGPGTRLLVL.

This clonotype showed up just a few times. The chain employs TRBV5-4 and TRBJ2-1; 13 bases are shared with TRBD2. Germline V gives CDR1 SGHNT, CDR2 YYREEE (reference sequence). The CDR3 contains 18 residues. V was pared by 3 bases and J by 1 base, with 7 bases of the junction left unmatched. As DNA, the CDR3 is TGTGCCAGCAGCTACGCCGGGACTAGCGGGAATTCCTACAATGAGCAGTTCTTC. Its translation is CASSYAGTSGNSYNEQFF.

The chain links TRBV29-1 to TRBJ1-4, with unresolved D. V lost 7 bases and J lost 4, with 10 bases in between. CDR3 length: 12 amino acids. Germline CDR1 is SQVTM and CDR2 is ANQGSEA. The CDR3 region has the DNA TGCAGCGCCGTGACCGGTAATGAAAAACTGTTTTTT. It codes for CSAVTGNEKLFF. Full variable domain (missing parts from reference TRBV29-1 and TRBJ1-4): SAVISQKPSRDICQRGTSLTIQCQVDSQVTMMFWYRQQPGQSLTLIATANQGSEATYESGFVIDKFPISRPNLTFSTLTVSNMSPEDSSIYLCSAVTGNEKLFFGSGTQLSVL.

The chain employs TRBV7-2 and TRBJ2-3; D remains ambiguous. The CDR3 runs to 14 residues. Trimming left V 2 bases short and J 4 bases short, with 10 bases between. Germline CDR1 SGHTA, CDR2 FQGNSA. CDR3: CASSLRIGADTQYF. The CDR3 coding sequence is TGTGCCAGCAGCTTACGGATTGGGGCAGATACGCAGTATTTT.

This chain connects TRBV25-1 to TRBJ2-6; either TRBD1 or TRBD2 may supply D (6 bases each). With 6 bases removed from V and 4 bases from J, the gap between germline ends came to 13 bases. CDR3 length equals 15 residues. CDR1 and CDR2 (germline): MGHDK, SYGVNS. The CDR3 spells CASSLSGGGANVLTF. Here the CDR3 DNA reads TGTGCCAGCAGCTTGTCCGGGGGCGGGGCCAACGTCCTGACTTTC.

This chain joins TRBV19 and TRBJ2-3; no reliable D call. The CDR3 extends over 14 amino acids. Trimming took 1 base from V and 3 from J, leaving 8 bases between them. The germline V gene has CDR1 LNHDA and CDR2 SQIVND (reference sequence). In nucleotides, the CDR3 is TGTGCCAGTAGTATAGGTAGAGTGACAGATACGCAGTATTTT. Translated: CASSIGRVTDTQYF. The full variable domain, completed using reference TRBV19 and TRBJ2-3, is DGGITQSPKYLFRKEGQNVTLSCEQNLNHDAMYWYRQDPGQGLRLIYYSQIVNDFQKGDIAEGYSVSREKKESFPLTVTSAQKNPTAFYLCASSIGRVTDTQYFGPGTRLTVL.

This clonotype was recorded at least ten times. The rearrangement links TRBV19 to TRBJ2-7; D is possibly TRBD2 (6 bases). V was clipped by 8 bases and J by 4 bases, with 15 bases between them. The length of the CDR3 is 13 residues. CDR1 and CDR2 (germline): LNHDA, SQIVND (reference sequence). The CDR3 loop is CASALATHYEQYF. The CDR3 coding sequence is TGTGCCAGTGCTCTAGCGACCCATTACGAGCAGTACTTC.